This T cell receptor (beta chain) emerged from a study of OX40 agonist ivuxolimab in advanced cancers. The wider study: Each dose-escalation patient presented with hepatocellular carcinoma, melanoma, renal cell or head and neck cancer.

Only in-frame clones appear in the TCRdb table, and some are missing; sequencing was by immunoSEQ multiplex PCR. The sample holds approximately 76,000 clones; 88% are singletons and the top ten take approximately 0.81%. Blood sampling was done at baseline, cycle 4 day 1, and cycle 7 day 1. V gave up 6 bases and J gave up 8 bases, with 15 bases separating them. The CDR3 length is 13 residues. The germline V gene encodes CDR1 SGHNT and CDR2 YYREEE (reference sequence). This specimen was CD4+ or CD8+ T cells sorted from blood, taken in a trial of the OX40 agonist ivuxolimab. The chain carries TRBV5-4 and TRBJ2-1, with D possibly TRBD2 on 7 matching bases. The sequence came from an adult with an advanced solid tumor such as melanoma, head and neck, liver or kidney cancer. This CDR3 reads CASTSGGGDEQFF. The DNA of the CDR3 is TGTGCCAGCACTAGCGGAGGGGGGGATGAGCAGTTCTTC.